Below, 14 T cell receptor beta chains from the same sample are listed, as sequenced in a study of Ad26.COV2.S vaccination and SARS-CoV-2 variants. The data were produced by immunoSEQ multiplex PCR, yet TCRdb's version contains in-frame clones alone and is incomplete. The repertoire consists of about 100,000 clones, with 80% occurring once and the leading ten covering around 15%. Sequencing was performed on peripheral blood, taken after recovery from COVID-19. Every receptor here comes from a human donor who had recovered from COVID-19.

On this clone itself: With a much larger clone just one base away, this may be a read error. Other nucleotide sequences from this sample produce the same CDR3. The gene calls are TRBV3-1 (or the pseudogene TRBV3-2) and TRBJ1-5; D uncertain. Germline V CDR1 and CDR2: LGHDT, YNNKEL (reference sequence). The CDR3 is made up of 12 amino acids. Trimming took 1 base from V and 4 from J, leaving 2 bases between them. The CDR3 nucleotides are TGTGCCAGCAGCCAAGGAAATCAGCCCCAGCATTTT. Its protein is CASSQGNQPQHF.

V is TRBV5-1 and J is TRBJ2-1, with 9 positions matching TRBD2. This CDR3 comprises 16 residues. V lost 2 bases and J lost 1; bases outside the gene matches: 4. From germline, CDR1 is SGHRS and CDR2 YFSETQ. This CDR3 is CASSFSGGRSYNEQFF. As DNA, the CDR3 is TGCGCCAGCAGCTTTAGCGGGGGAAGGTCCTACAATGAGCAGTTCTTC.

J is TRBJ2-7 and V is TRBV5-1, with D hard to call. V was trimmed by 7 bases and J by 7 bases, leaving 18 bases between them. This CDR3 spans 13 amino acids. CDR1 and CDR2 (germline): SGHRS, YFSETQ. In DNA, the CDR3 is TGCGCCAGCTCCTCGGGCTCCTCGGGTGAGCAGTACTTC. Encoded protein: CASSSGSSGEQYF. The full variable domain, in which reference TRBV5-1 and TRBJ2-7 provide the parts outside the CDR3, is KAGVTQTPRYLIKTRGQQVTLSCSPISGHRSVSWYQQTPGQGLQFLFEYFSETQRNKGNFPGRFSGRQFSNSRSEMNVSTLELGDSALYLCASSSGSSGEQYFGPGTRLTVT.

The chain has TRBV18 and TRBJ1-2, with 7 bases identical to TRBD1. CDR1 KGHSH and CDR2 LQKENI come from the germline V gene. The CDR3 sequence is 15 residues long. V shed 4 bases, J shed 4 bases, and the junction held 9 bases outside the gene matches. The CDR3 sequence is CASSRDRAEGYGYTF. The CDR3 DNA reads TGTGCCAGCTCACGAGACAGGGCTGAGGGCTATGGCTACACCTTC.

This chain links TRBV5-1 with TRBJ2-7, with D possibly matching TRBD1 (6 bases). The CDR3 has 14 residues. V gave up 3 bases and J gave up 5 bases, with 15 bases separating them. Per the germline V gene, CDR1 is SGHRS and CDR2 is YFSETQ. In DNA form, the CDR3 reads TGCGCCAGCAGCTCCCCGACAGGCTACAACGAGCAGTACTTC. Its protein product is CASSSPTGYNEQYF.

The table lists this clone with a few counts. The chain uses TRBV5-1 and TRBJ2-7; weak D call: TRBD1 (5 bases). Germline V gene sequence: CDR1 SGHRS, CDR2 YFSETQ. The CDR3 spans 14 residues. V lost 9 bases to trimming and J lost 0 bases, with 16 bases between them. The CDR3 here is CATKGQADSYEQYF. The CDR3 DNA reads TGCGCCACCAAGGGGCAGGCCGACTCCTACGAGCAGTACTTC.

This sequence joins TRBV6-4 and TRBJ1-2; a weak D match, TRBD1 (6 bases). Looked up from germline, CDR1 is MRHNA and CDR2 is SNTAGT. Deletions cut 3 bases from V and 8 bases from J, with 22 bases between. This CDR3 has 16 residues. DNA of the CDR3: TGTGCCAGCAGTGATTCGCCCTTCGGTAGGGGGAACGGCTACACCTTC. It is translated as CASSDSPFGRGNGYTF.

The chain combines TRBV6-2 or TRBV6-3 with TRBJ2-1; possible D gene TRBD1, 6 bases. The germline CDR1 and CDR2 sequences are MNHEY and SVGEGT. The CDR3 runs 15 residues. Trimming cost V 4 bases and J 3 bases, with 13 bases left between them. Here the CDR3 reads CASSSEQGNYNEQFF. The CDR3 coding sequence is TGTGCCAGCAGTTCAGAACAGGGAAACTACAATGAGCAGTTCTTC.

V usage is TRBV11-3 and J usage is TRBJ2-1, with D possibly being TRBD2 (7 bases). Germline CDR1 SGHNT, CDR2 YENEEA. V lost 4 bases and J 7 bases, leaving 17 bases between the germline ends. This CDR3 contains 15 residues. The CDR3 DNA reads TGTGCCAGCAGCTCTGGCGGGGGCGGGGGTAATGAGCAGTTCTTC. It translates to CASSSGGGGGNEQFF.

The chain uses TRBV19 and TRBJ1-3, with D possibly TRBD1 on 5 matching bases. The CDR3 is 16 amino acids. V was pared by 6 bases and J by 5 bases, with 20 bases between. Germline loops: CDR1 LNHDA, CDR2 SQIVND (reference sequence). The CDR3 loop reads CASRAPLGGVRNTIYF. Here the CDR3 DNA reads TGTGCCAGTAGGGCCCCCCTGGGGGGGGTTCGAAACACCATATATTTT. Together with reference TRBV19 and TRBJ1-3, the CDR3 gives the full variable domain: DGGITQSPKYLFRKEGQNVTLSCEQNLNHDAMYWYRQDPGQGLRLIYYSQIVNDFQKGDIAEGYSVSREKKESFPLTVTSAQKNPTAFYLCASRAPLGGVRNTIYFGEGSWLTVV.

The chain carries TRBV4-1 and TRBJ2-1; perhaps D is TRBD1 or TRBD2 (5 bases each). With 0 bases removed from V and 8 bases from J, the gap between germline ends came to 8 bases. The germline CDR1 and CDR2 sequences are MGHRA and YSYEKL. This CDR3 has 13 amino acids. The CDR3 loop reads CASSQDEGYEQFF. As DNA, the CDR3 is TGCGCCAGCAGCCAAGACGAGGGGTATGAGCAGTTCTTC.

This clone came up once. The CDR3 coding sequence is TGTGCCAGCAGCCAGGCCATGACATCCGATACTGAAGCTTTCTTT. As protein: CASSQAMTSDTEAFF. V gene TRBV9 combines with J gene TRBJ1-1; D is unresolved. Germline V gene sequence: CDR1 SGDLS, CDR2 YYNGEE. The V end was cut by 4 bases, the J end by 5 bases, with 18 bases between. This CDR3 is 15 amino acids long.

This chain uses TRBV4-2 with TRBJ2-1; 7 bases align to TRBD2. The germline CDR1 and CDR2 sequences are LGHNA and YNFKEQ. V lost 1 base and J lost 5; bases outside the gene matches: 2. The CDR3 consists of 14 residues. CDR3 protein: CASSQGTRNNEQFF. CDR3 bases: TGTGCCAGCAGCCAAGGGACTAGAAACAATGAGCAGTTCTTC.

This chain connects TRBV19 to TRBJ1-1; a weak D match, TRBD1 (6 bases). This CDR3 spans 17 amino acids. Trimming removed 3 bases at V and 2 bases at J, with 19 bases between. Germline CDR1 reads LNHDA; CDR2 reads SQIVND (reference sequence). CDR3 DNA sequence: TGTGCCAGTAGTATTCCCCCCCAAGACAGGTATAACACTGAAGCTTTCTTT. This gives the protein CASSIPPQDRYNTEAFF.